Sequencing of this TCR beta chain was carried out in a study of CD8+ T cells in alopecia areata. Sorted populations comprised CD4+ and CD8+ T cells obtained from PBMCs. The study's findings and limits: TCR sharing across patients was less clear than in mice, possibly HLA-related. Higher clonality was seen in lesional scalp than in normal scalp, especially in alopecia totalis/universalis. In scalp samples, resident alphabeta T cells of normal skin are also sequenced.

Looked up from germline, CDR1 is LNHNV and CDR2 is YYDKDF (reference sequence). The CDR3 sequence is 15 residues long. V lost 3 bases and J 1 base, leaving 13 bases between the germline ends. There are a few counts of this clone. Its target is not known. cDNA reverse transcribed from extracted RNA served as the sequencing template. Clones were sequenced by immunoSEQ multiplex PCR, and TCRdb holds only the in-frame ones, with some missing. The top ten clones hold roughly 8.8% of a sample with over 90,000 clones, 55% of them seen once. The receptor's source is a human donor in good health. Sequencing was carried out using CD4+ T cells sorted from blood. V gene TRBV15 combines with J gene TRBJ2-7, with TRBD2 as a possible D gene (5 bases). The CDR3 here is CATSRLLSGSYEQYF. CDR3 sequence (DNA): TGTGCCACCAGCAGGCTACTAAGCGGATCCTACGAGCAGTACTTC. Using reference TRBV15 and TRBJ2-7 for the parts outside the CDR3, the full variable domain is DAMVIQNPRYQVTQFGKPVTLSCSQTLNHNVMYWYQQKSSQAPKLLFHYYDKDFNNEADTPDNFQSRRPNTSFCFLDIRSPGLGDTAMYLCATSRLLSGSYEQYFGPGTRLTVT.